This passage covers 8 T cell receptor beta chains from one sample sequenced in a study of cytotoxic CD8 clonotypes in ibrutinib-treated CLL. The method was immunoSEQ multiplex PCR; TCRdb's version includes in-frame clones alone and lacks a portion of them. The profile shows over 95,000 clones, 50% to 65% of them singletons. The specimen was PBMCs, collected after 24 months of ibrutinib treatment. Receptor source: a human donor with chronic lymphocytic leukemia.

The rearrangement links TRBV6-5 to TRBJ1-2, with D perhaps TRBD1 (6 bases). Germline CDR1 is MNHEY and CDR2 is SVGAGI. The V gene lost 4 bases and the J gene lost 3 bases, with 12 bases spanning the gap. The CDR3 has 14 residues. The CDR3 nucleotides are TGTGCCAGCAGTTCGTCAGGGGCCCACTATGGCTACACCTTC. It specifies CASSSSGAHYGYTF.

This chain joins TRBV28 and TRBJ1-1; TRBD1 matches 10 bases. The CDR3 runs 13 residues. J gave up 4 bases and V 11 bases, and 7 bases lay outside the gene matches. Germline V gives CDR1 MDHEN, CDR2 SYDVKM. The CDR3, as DNA: TGTGCCGTTCCCGGGACAGGGGTCACTGAAGCTTTCTTT. It encodes CAVPGTGVTEAFF.

A few counts support this clone. The V and J genes are TRBV10-3 and TRBJ1-2, with a weak D call TRBD1 (5 bases). V lost 1 base and J lost 1, with 7 bases in between. Germline-derived CDR1 and CDR2 are ENHRY and SYGVKD. The CDR3 has 14 amino acids. The CDR3: CAISEWGRNYGYTF. DNA of the CDR3: TGTGCCATCAGTGAGTGGGGCCGTAACTATGGCTACACCTTC.

This rearrangement joins TRBV30 to TRBJ1-2; 7 positions agree with TRBD1. V dropped 3 bases and J dropped 7; count of bases not matched to a gene: 11. The CDR3 totals 14 residues. Germline CDR1 and CDR2: GTSNPN and SVGIG (reference sequence). CDR3 sequence reads: CAWSSPGGSGGYTF. Written as DNA, the CDR3 is TGTGCCTGGAGCAGCCCAGGGGGTTCGGGTGGCTACACCTTC.

V is TRBV23-1 and J is TRBJ1-6; D call uncertain. TRBV23-1 is classed as an ORF, of uncertain function. The CDR3 runs to 15 residues. Trimming left V 6 bases short and J 2 bases short, with 11 bases between. Here the CDR3 reads CASRARATYNSPLHF. The CDR3 bases are TGCGCCAGCAGGGCGAGGGCGACCTATAATTCACCCCTCCACTTT.

The chain recombines TRBV2 with TRBJ2-1; tentatively, D is TRBD1 (5 bases). The germline V gene encodes CDR1 SNHLY and CDR2 FYNNEI. The CDR3 loop spans 13 amino acids. V lost 9 bases and J lost 3, with 12 bases in between. CDR3 bases: TGTGCCAGTACGTCTACAGGCTACAATGAGCAGTTCTTC. It encodes CASTSTGYNEQFF.

The chain employs TRBV7-8 and TRBJ2-7, with D possibly matching TRBD1 (5 bases). The V end was cut by 4 bases, the J end by 2 bases, with 18 bases between. Germline V gives CDR1 SGHVS, CDR2 FQNEAQ. The CDR3 extends over 16 amino acids. The DNA of the CDR3 is TGTGCCAGCAGCTCCAGGTTCGTGACAGATACCTACGAGCAGTACTTC. Translated, it gives CASSSRFVTDTYEQYF.

This clone appeared a few times. The chain links TRBV5-1 to TRBJ2-7; no reliable D call. The CDR3 consists of 13 residues. The germline V and J ends were trimmed by 0 bases and 8 bases, with 12 bases remaining between them. From germline, CDR1 is SGHRS and CDR2 YFSETQ. The CDR3 here is CASSLADYGQQYF. The CDR3 DNA is TGCGCCAGCAGCTTGGCGGATTATGGACAGCAGTACTTC.